This T cell receptor beta chain emerged from a study of early stage breast cancer tumors. Study at large: Seven to nine ER+/PR+/HER2- tumors were invasive ductal; a few were invasive lobular. Average read coverage per sample was 9 to 10-fold.

Unmatched junction bases numbered 3, after V lost 4 bases and J lost 4 bases. The CDR3 consists of 15 residues. CDR1 and CDR2 (germline): SGHAT, FQDESV (reference sequence). On this clone: Its specificity is unknown.

TCRdb's copy holds only in-frame clones and misses some; the assay was immunoSEQ multiplex PCR. The repertoire has over 40,000 clones, over 75% of them found once; the top ten carry just under 3.5%. Findings and limits, study-wide: Blood repertoires resembled normal breast more than tumor. Most shared enriched TCRB sequences were commonly generated ones.

This rearrangement joins TRBV11-1 to TRBJ2-7, with 14 positions matching TRBD2. The sequence derives from a person aged 40 to 49 with breast cancer. Specimen: blood. The CDR3 loop reads CASSYGTSGSYEQYF. The CDR3 nucleotides read TGTGCCAGCAGCTACGGGACTAGCGGGAGTTACGAGCAGTACTTC.